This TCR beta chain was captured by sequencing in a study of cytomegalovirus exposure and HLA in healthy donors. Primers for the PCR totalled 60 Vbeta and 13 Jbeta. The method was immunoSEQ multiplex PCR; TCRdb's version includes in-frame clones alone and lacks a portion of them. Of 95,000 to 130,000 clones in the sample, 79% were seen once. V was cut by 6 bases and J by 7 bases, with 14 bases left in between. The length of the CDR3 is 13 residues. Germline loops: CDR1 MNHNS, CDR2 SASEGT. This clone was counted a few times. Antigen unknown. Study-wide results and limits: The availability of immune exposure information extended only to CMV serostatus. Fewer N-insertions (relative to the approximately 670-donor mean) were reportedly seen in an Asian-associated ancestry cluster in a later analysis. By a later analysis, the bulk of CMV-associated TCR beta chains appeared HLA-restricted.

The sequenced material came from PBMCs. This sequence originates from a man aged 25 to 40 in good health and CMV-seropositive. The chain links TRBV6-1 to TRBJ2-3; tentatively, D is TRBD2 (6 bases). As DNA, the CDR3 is TGTGCCAGCAGCTCCGGGGAGGTCCATACGCAGTATTTT. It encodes CASSSGEVHTQYF.